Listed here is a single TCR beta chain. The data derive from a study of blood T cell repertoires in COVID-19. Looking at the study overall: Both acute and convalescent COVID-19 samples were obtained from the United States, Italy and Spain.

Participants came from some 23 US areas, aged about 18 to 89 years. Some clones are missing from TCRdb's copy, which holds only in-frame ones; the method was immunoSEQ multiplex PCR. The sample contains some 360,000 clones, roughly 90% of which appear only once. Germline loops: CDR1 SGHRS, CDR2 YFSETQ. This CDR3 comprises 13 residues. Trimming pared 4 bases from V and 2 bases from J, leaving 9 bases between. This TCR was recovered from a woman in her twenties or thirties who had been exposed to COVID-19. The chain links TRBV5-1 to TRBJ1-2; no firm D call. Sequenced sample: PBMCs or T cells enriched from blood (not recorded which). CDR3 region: CASSSSLNYGYTF. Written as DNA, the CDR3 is TGCGCCAGCAGCAGCTCACTGAACTATGGCTACACCTTC.